This TCR beta chain comes out of a study of shared clonotypes between healthy human individuals. The authors distributed each subset's genomic DNA evenly over several immunoSEQ plates. Here immunoSEQ multiplex PCR was the method, and the copy in TCRdb shows in-frame clones only, minus some. The table has about 1 million clones, 65% to 80% seen once. Study-wide results and limits: Roughly 5% of naive CD4 clonotypes were common to several donors.

The CDR3 has 14 residues. Unmatched junction bases numbered 5, after V lost 2 bases and J lost 8 bases. CDR1 ENHRY and CDR2 SYGVKD come from the germline V gene. About this clone itself: The antigen remains undetermined.

The chain is built from TRBV10-3 and TRBJ1-4; 7 bases are a match to TRBD1. The sample taken for sequencing was memory CD4+ T cells sorted from blood. Regarding subset: CD45RA-negative fraction. This clonotype originated in a man between 18 and 35 years old in good health. This CDR3 is CAISENRGGEKLFF. The CDR3 nucleotides read TGTGCCATCAGTGAGAACAGGGGTGGCGAAAAACTGTTTTTT.